This T cell receptor beta chain emerged from a study of blood T cell repertoires in COVID-19. Study in general: COVID-19 samples collected from the United States, Italy and Spain covered acute and convalescent phases. T cells, B-cell-depleted T cells, or PBMCs provided the cDNA or gDNA that served as material.

The junction had 5 bases not matched to a gene; V was cut back by 4 bases and J by 1 base. The length of the CDR3 is 14 residues. Germline V CDR1 and CDR2: SQVTM, ANQGSEA. The method was immunoSEQ multiplex PCR; TCRdb's version includes in-frame clones alone and lacks a portion of them. Of approximately 39,000 clones detected, over 70% appear once; the ten largest clones hold approximately 25%. This receptor was taken from a man aged 50-59 years with active or convalescent COVID-19. V gene TRBV29-1 combines with J gene TRBJ2-3; TRBD2 agrees at 7 bases. The sequenced sample consisted of peripheral blood. This CDR3 is CSVVRTSGTDTQYF. The CDR3 coding sequence is TGCAGCGTTGTCCGAACTAGCGGCACAGATACGCAGTATTTT.